Following are 17 T cell receptor beta chains from one sample sequenced in a study of T-cell memory formation after mild COVID-19. MiXCR was run by TCRdb on the 5' RACE reads, yielding one entry per CDR3 protein. The sample shows about 130,000 distinct CDR3 sequences, about 23% of them seen only once. What was sequenced was PBMCs or a T cell subset sorted from them (not recorded which). These receptors were taken from an adult woman who had mild COVID-19 (a few samples of this study predate the infection). Cell type and time point are not known.

The DNA for the CDR3 is TGTGCCACCAGCAAACAGGAAACCAATGAGCAGTTCTTC. Translated: CATSKQETNEQFF. V usage is TRBV15 and J usage is TRBJ2-1, with D tentatively TRBD1 (5 bases). This CDR3 comprises 13 residues. Trimming pared 4 bases from V and 6 bases from J, leaving 10 bases between. Looked up from germline, CDR1 is LNHNV and CDR2 is YYDKDF (reference sequence).

This clonotype was seen a single time. This chain links TRBV13 with TRBJ2-1; possibly TRBD1 or TRBD2 for D (6 bases each). The germline V gene has CDR1 PRHDT and CDR2 FYEKMQ (reference sequence). Trimming removed 8 bases from V and 1 base from J, with 12 bases in between. The CDR3 is made up of 14 amino acids. CDR3 sequence reads: CASSKGGSYNEQFF. CDR3 DNA: TGTGCCAGCTCAAAGGGGGGATCCTACAATGAGCAGTTCTTC.

This chain connects TRBV18 to TRBJ2-3; 11 bases map to TRBD2. This CDR3 has 16 amino acids. In germline, CDR1 is KGHSH, CDR2 LQKENI. The V and J ends lost 3 bases and 1 base, in that order; junction bases with no gene match: 3. CDR3 residues: CASSPTSGSGTDTQYF. As DNA, the CDR3 is TGTGCCAGCTCACCCACTAGCGGGAGCGGCACAGATACGCAGTATTTT.

The table lists this clonotype with a few counts. The chain carries TRBV7-2 and TRBJ2-3; 11 bases align to TRBD1. The germline V gene encodes CDR1 SGHTA and CDR2 FQGNSA. J was trimmed by 6 bases and V by 1 base; bases with no gene match: 0. This CDR3 region has 14 residues. The CDR3 reads CASSLGTGGDTQYF. The DNA of the CDR3 is TGTGCCAGCAGCTTAGGGACAGGGGGCGATACGCAGTATTTT.

This clonotype was counted between two and nine times. This chain links TRBV14 with TRBJ1-2; maybe TRBD1 (5 bases). With 1 base removed from V and 4 bases from J, the gap between germline ends came to 10 bases. This CDR3 comprises 14 residues. Germline lookup yields CDR1 SGHDN and CDR2 FVKESK. CDR3 in DNA: TGTGCCAGCAGCCAAGCCCAGGGTGGCTATGGCTACACCTTC. Protein product: CASSQAQGGYGYTF.

This clonotype was detected a few times. This rearrangement joins TRBV29-1 to TRBJ2-1; either TRBD1 or TRBD2 may supply D (5 bases each). Trimming pared 7 bases from V and 2 bases from J, leaving 12 bases between. The germline V gene has CDR1 SQVTM and CDR2 ANQGSEA. There are 13 residues in the CDR3. Here the CDR3 DNA reads TGCAGCGCCGGGGCGGAGCCCTACAATGAGCAGTTCTTC. Translation gives CSAGAEPYNEQFF.

This chain links TRBV4-1 with TRBJ2-3; 8 bases align to TRBD2. J gave up 4 bases and V 0 bases, and 12 bases lay outside the gene matches. This CDR3 is built from 18 residues. Germline CDR1 reads MGHRA; CDR2 reads YSYEKL. As DNA, the CDR3 is TGCGCCAGCAGCCAAGAACAACCGGGACTAGAGGGGCCAGATACGCAGTATTTT. Its protein product is CASSQEQPGLEGPDTQYF.

The genes are TRBV6-6 and TRBJ2-1; 8 bases line up with TRBD1. CDR1 MNHNY and CDR2 SVGAGI come from the germline V gene (reference sequence). The CDR3 is made up of 17 amino acids. Trimming at V came to 2 bases and at J to 4 bases, leaving 10 bases not matched to a gene. The CDR3 loop reads CASSYPPGQAIYNEQFF. In DNA, the CDR3 is TGTGCCAGCAGTTACCCGCCGGGACAGGCGATATACAATGAGCAGTTCTTC.

This clonotype was seen a handful of times. The J gene is TRBJ1-2, the V gene TRBV15, with unresolved D. The germline V and J ends were trimmed by 3 bases and 2 bases, with 16 bases remaining between them. This CDR3 region has 16 residues. CDR1 and CDR2 (germline): LNHNV, YYDKDF (reference sequence). The CDR3 is CATSSEETPWNYGYTF. The CDR3 DNA reads as TGTGCCACCAGCAGCGAAGAGACACCGTGGAACTATGGCTACACCTTC.

This clonotype was observed a handful of times. The J gene is TRBJ1-6, the V gene TRBV15; 10 positions match TRBD1. Germline V gene lookup returns CDR1 LNHNV and CDR2 YYDKDF (reference sequence). The CDR3 runs 18 residues. V gave up 0 bases and J gave up 6 bases; unmatched junction bases: 8. CDR3 DNA sequence: TGTGCCACCAGCAGAGAAGGTGACAGGGGGCGCCGTAATTCACCCCTCCACTTT. Translated: CATSREGDRGRRNSPLHF.

The rearrangement links TRBV5-1 to TRBJ1-1; 7 nucleotides align to TRBD1. From germline, CDR1 is SGHRS and CDR2 YFSETQ. The junction had 10 bases not matched to a gene; V was cut back by 4 bases and J by 7 bases. The CDR3 sequence is 14 residues long. In nucleotides, the CDR3 is TGCGCCAGCAGCAAAGGACAGGAGGGCGATGAAGCTTTCTTT. The encoded protein is CASSKGQEGDEAFF.

This clonotype was seen only a few times. CDR3 amino acids: CASSPGLAGDYSYNEQFF. Here the CDR3 DNA reads TGCGCCAGCAGCCCTGGACTAGCGGGGGATTACTCCTACAATGAGCAGTTCTTC. This chain links TRBV5-1 with TRBJ2-1; 13 bases line up with TRBD2. There are 18 residues in the CDR3. J was trimmed by 0 bases and V by 4 bases; bases with no gene match: 7. Germline values: CDR1 SGHRS, CDR2 YFSETQ.

This clonotype has more than one count but fewer than ten. V gene TRBV24-1 combines with J gene TRBJ2-1; possibly TRBD1 or TRBD2 for D (5 bases each). The CDR3 is made up of 12 amino acids. Trimming stripped 7 bases from V and 9 bases from J, with 12 bases between. The V gene's germline CDR1 is KGHDR and CDR2 SFDVKD. The CDR3 here is CATSHEGFEQFF. Written as DNA, the CDR3 is TGTGCCACCAGCCATGAGGGGTTTGAGCAGTTCTTC.

This chain uses TRBV7-9 with TRBJ2-5, with 8 bases aligning to TRBD2. Germline CDR1 is SEHNR and CDR2 is FQNEAQ (reference sequence). The CDR3 length is 13 residues. Unmatched junction bases numbered 8, after V lost 11 bases and J lost 3 bases. The CDR3 DNA sequence: TGTGCCGGCTCGGGGGGGGCGAAAGAGACCCAGTACTTC. It translates to CAGSGGAKETQYF.

This clonotype was detected a few times. This sequence joins TRBV23-1 and TRBJ2-5; no clear D. TRBV23-1 is labeled an ORF, and its function is uncertain. This CDR3 region has 15 residues. Trimming stripped 2 bases from V and 5 bases from J, with 15 bases between. In nucleotides, the CDR3 is TGCGCCAGCAGTCAACTTGGTCAAACTGGGGAGACCCAGTACTTC. Its translation: CASSQLGQTGETQYF.

The chain combines TRBV10-2 with TRBJ2-6; possibly TRBD1 for D (5 bases). Trimming left V 7 bases short and J 0 bases short, with 16 bases between. The CDR3 runs 17 residues. Germline CDR1 and CDR2: WSHSY and SAAADI. The CDR3: CASISTVVSSGANVLTF. CDR3 sequence (DNA): TGCGCCAGCATTTCGACAGTTGTAAGCTCTGGGGCCAACGTCCTGACTTTC.

This clonotype appeared a few times. V gene TRBV5-1 combines with J gene TRBJ2-2; 8 bases align to TRBD2. The CDR3 consists of 18 residues. Germline CDR1 is SGHRS and CDR2 is YFSETQ. With 4 bases clipped from V and 2 bases from J, the junction kept 13 bases outside the gene matches. The CDR3 loop reads CASSPGASGGLNTGELFF. CDR3 coding DNA: TGCGCCAGCAGCCCTGGGGCCAGCGGGGGTCTAAACACCGGGGAGCTGTTTTTT.